The present T cell receptor beta chain was sequenced within a study of tumor and adjacent non-tumor tissue in lung cancer. On the study more broadly: There were 11 to 13 adenocarcinoma, a couple of squamous cell carcinoma and 1 small cell lung cancer cases. Stage I to III disease affected about nine men and 5 women aged about 30 to 85. Study-level results: Significantly higher TCR diversity was found in tumor than normal lung. In normal lung, the top 100 clones were significantly more dominant than in tumor.

A modified ARM-PCR protocol with three rounds of nested PCR amplified TCRbeta. TCRdb reprocessed the multiplex PCR reads with MiXCR, giving one entry per CDR3 protein. The sample includes 95,000 to 150,000 distinct CDR3 sequences, 66% of them seen just once. CDR3 length: 15 amino acids. V lost 0 bases to trimming and J lost 1 base, with 10 bases between them. Germline CDR1 reads SGHRS; CDR2 reads YFSETQ. RNA was extracted from bulk tissue without any cell sorting. Comments on this clonotype: Its antigen is not known. The CDR3 does not end in the conserved phenylalanine or tryptophan, so this is likely a read error.

This chain connects TRBV5-1 to TRBJ1-1; no firm D call. The sample comprised lung tumor tissue. The sequence came from a man aged 25 to 45 with non-small cell lung cancer. The CDR3 reads CASSLGGLGNTEAFL. In DNA, the CDR3 is TGCGCCAGCAGCTTGGGAGGATTGGGGAACACTGAAGCTTTCTTA.